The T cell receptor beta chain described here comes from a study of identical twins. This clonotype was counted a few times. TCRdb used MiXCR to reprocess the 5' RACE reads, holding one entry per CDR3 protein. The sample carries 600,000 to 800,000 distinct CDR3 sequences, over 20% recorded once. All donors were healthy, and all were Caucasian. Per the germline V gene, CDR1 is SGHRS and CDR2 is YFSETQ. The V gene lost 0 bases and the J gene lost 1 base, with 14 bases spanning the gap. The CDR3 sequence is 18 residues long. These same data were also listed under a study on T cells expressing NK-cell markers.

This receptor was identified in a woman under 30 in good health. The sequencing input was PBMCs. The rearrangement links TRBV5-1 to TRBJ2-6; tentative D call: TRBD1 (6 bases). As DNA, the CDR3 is TGCGCCAGCAGCTTGGCCCATCCCAGGGGATCTGGGGCCAACGTCCTGACTTTC. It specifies CASSLAHPRGSGANVLTF. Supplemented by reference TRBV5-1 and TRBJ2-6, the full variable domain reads KAGVTQTPRYLIKTRGQQVTLSCSPISGHRSVSWYQQTPGQGLQFLFEYFSETQRNKGNFPGRFSGRQFSNSRSEMNVSTLELGDSALYLCASSLAHPRGSGANVLTFGAGSRLTVL.